These 24 T cell receptor beta chains were all obtained from the same sample, sequenced in a study of T cell repertoires in cytomegalovirus infection. These TCRs' antigens remain unknown. TCRdb independently ran MiXCR on the reads; one entry per CDR3 protein. The sample includes fewer than 900,000 distinct CDR3 sequences, about 27% of them seen just once. The specimen was cultured CD8+ T cells from PBMCs, collected from culture after CMV antigen stimulation. These receptors all stem from a human donor in good health (CMV status not recorded). Some clones in this sample may be carry-over from other donors' samples.

This clonotype was counted only a few times. This chain uses TRBV6-6 with TRBJ2-2; no firm D call. The CDR3 spans 14 residues. The V and J ends lost 6 bases and 4 bases respectively, with 12 bases between them. Germline-derived CDR1 and CDR2 are MNHNY and SVGAGI (reference sequence). Written as DNA, the CDR3 is TGTGCCAGCAGAACAAGTCCAAGCACCGGGGAGCTGTTTTTT. This sequence encodes CASRTSPSTGELFF.

The chain uses TRBV20-1 and TRBJ1-1; tentatively, D is TRBD1 (6 bases). The CDR3 contains 12 residues. The germline V gene has CDR1 DFQATT and CDR2 SNEGSKA (reference sequence). The V end was cut by 5 bases, the J end by 5 bases, with 12 bases between. The CDR3 coding sequence is TGCAGTGCTCCCTGGAGGGGGACTGAAGCTTTCTTT. Protein product: CSAPWRGTEAFF.

The chain combines TRBV4-3 with TRBJ2-3; D is possibly TRBD1 or TRBD2 (5 bases each). CDR3 length: 18 amino acids. From germline, CDR1 is LGHNA and CDR2 YSLEER. The V gene lost 0 bases and the J gene lost 5 bases, with 21 bases spanning the gap. In DNA form, the CDR3 reads TGCGCCAGCAGCCAAGAAAGGGTCGGGGACCCGGGGAGAGATACGCAGTATTTT. Its protein product is CASSQERVGDPGRDTQYF.

This clonotype was seen only a few times. This sequence joins TRBV4-1 and TRBJ1-4; 7 bases match TRBD1. This CDR3 is built from 16 residues. Germline CDR1 is MGHRA and CDR2 is YSYEKL. The V and J ends lost 2 bases and 5 bases, in that order; junction bases with no gene match: 8. Here the CDR3 reads CASSQRPGQRNEKLFF. For the CDR3, the DNA is TGCGCCAGCAGCCAACGCCCGGGACAGAGGAATGAAAAACTGTTTTTT.

The V gene is TRBV9, the J gene TRBJ2-2; D gene uncertain. Trimming stripped 2 bases from V and 1 base from J, with 15 bases between. CDR3 length: 17 amino acids. The germline CDR1 and CDR2 sequences are SGDLS and YYNGEE. The CDR3 DNA follows: TGTGCCAGCAGCGTCGCAGTAGACCGACTGAACACCGGGGAGCTGTTTTTT. It encodes CASSVAVDRLNTGELFF. Based on the CDR3 plus reference TRBV9 and TRBJ2-2, the full variable domain is DSGVTQTPKHLITATGQRVTLRCSPRSGDLSVYWYQQSLDQGLQFLIQYYNGEERAKGNILERFSAQQFPDLHSELNLSSLELGDSALYFCASSVAVDRLNTGELFFGEGSRLTVL.

This clonotype was seen many times. The genes are TRBV6-2 or TRBV6-3 and TRBJ1-1, with D perhaps TRBD1 (5 bases). This CDR3 is 14 amino acids long. V was pared by 5 bases and J by 2 bases, with 12 bases between. Germline loops: CDR1 MNHEY, CDR2 SVGEGT. The CDR3 region has the DNA TGTGCCAGCAGTGCGGGTGGGGGTAACACTGAAGCTTTCTTT. Translating gives CASSAGGGNTEAFF.

This clonotype was found a few times. V usage is TRBV7-6 and J usage is TRBJ1-4; weak D call: TRBD1 (6 bases). The length of the CDR3 is 16 residues. Germline V gene sequence: CDR1 SGHVS, CDR2 FNYEAQ. The ends were cut back, 5 bases at V and 1 base at J, with 14 bases in the middle. CDR3 protein: CASSEGQFLTNEKLFF. The CDR3 bases are TGTGCCAGCAGCGAAGGACAGTTCCTAACTAATGAAAAACTGTTTTTT.

Points on this clonotype: The germline gene is not matched at one end of the junction; a read error may be the cause. The chain employs TRBV7-6 and TRBJ2-1; TRBD2 matches at 9 bases. Germline CDR1 and CDR2: SGHVS and FNYEAQ. The CDR3 is 16 amino acids. The CDR3 spells CASSSRGGGVGNAQFF. The CDR3 bases are TGTGCCAGCAGCTCCAGGGGCGGGGGGGTAGGAAATGCGCAGTTCTTC.

This clonotype was observed a few times. V and J are TRBV12-3 or TRBV12-4 and TRBJ1-1; D possibly corresponds to TRBD1 (5 bases). The V and J ends lost 8 bases and 1 base respectively, with 11 bases between them. CDR3 size: 13 residues. The CDR3 DNA sequence: TGTGCCAGCGTCTGGGGCACGAACACTGAAGCTTTCTTT. Its protein is CASVWGTNTEAFF.

The chain is built from TRBV24-1 and TRBJ2-1; D perhaps matches TRBD2 (6 bases). Germline V gene data show CDR1 as KGHDR and CDR2 as SFDVKD. V lost 2 bases to trimming and J lost 8 bases, with 15 bases between them. There are 15 residues in the CDR3. CDR3 coding DNA: TGTGCCACCAGTGATTCCGGGACTGTCGTGGATGAGCAGTTCTTC. Protein sequence: CATSDSGTVVDEQFF.

This clonotype was seen many times. V usage is TRBV6-2 or TRBV6-3 and J usage is TRBJ2-3; D is unresolved. CDR3 length equals 13 residues. V was pared by 2 bases and J by 3 bases, with 6 bases between. Germline V gene data show CDR1 as MNHEY and CDR2 as SVGEGT. This chain's CDR3 is CASSYEETDTQYF. The CDR3 nucleotides read TGTGCCAGCAGTTACGAGGAGACAGATACGCAGTATTTT.

The chain recombines TRBV25-1 with TRBJ2-7; D gene ambiguous. Trimming removed 6 bases at V and 4 bases at J, with 13 bases between. CDR1 is MGHDK, CDR2 SYGVNS, per germline. This CDR3 has 13 amino acids. The CDR3 region has the DNA TGTGCCAGCAGGAAGGATTCCCCGTACGAGCAGTACTTC. Residues: CASRKDSPYEQYF.

This clonotype appeared a few times. This chain connects TRBV5-4 to TRBJ2-7; unclear D gene. Per the germline V gene, CDR1 is SGHNT and CDR2 is YYREEE (reference sequence). The CDR3 is made up of 14 amino acids. With 1 base removed from V and 3 bases from J, the gap between germline ends came to 11 bases. The chain's CDR3 is CASSLSGSLYEQYF. CDR3 in DNA: TGTGCCAGCAGCTTGTCTGGCTCTCTCTACGAGCAGTACTTC.

J is TRBJ1-1 and V is TRBV29-1; D call uncertain. The CDR3 loop spans 13 amino acids. Trimming cost V 3 bases and J 0 bases, with 8 bases left between them. Germline V gives CDR1 SQVTM, CDR2 ANQGSEA. The chain's CDR3 is CSVEGHLNTEAFF. DNA for the CDR3: TGCAGCGTTGAGGGTCATCTGAACACTGAAGCTTTCTTT.

This chain links TRBV6-2 or TRBV6-3 with TRBJ1-6; tentatively, D is TRBD1 (5 bases). Germline V gene data show CDR1 as MNHEY and CDR2 as SVGEGT. V was clipped by 0 bases and J by 7 bases, with 10 bases between them. CDR3 length: 15 residues. CDR3 loop: CASSYSKEGNSPLHF. CDR3 sequence (DNA): TGTGCCAGCAGTTACTCGAAGGAGGGGAATTCACCCCTCCACTTT.

This clonotype was counted a few times. The gene calls are TRBV19 and TRBJ1-1, with no clear D. Germline values: CDR1 LNHDA, CDR2 SQIVND (reference sequence). CDR3 size: 17 residues. Trimming removed 1 base from V and 2 bases from J, with 17 bases in between. CDR3 region: CASSIGPLRKGNTEAFF. CDR3 coding DNA: TGTGCCAGTAGTATAGGACCCCTCCGTAAGGGAAACACTGAAGCTTTCTTT.

This clonotype has at least ten counts. The V call is TRBV7-2, the J call TRBJ2-1, with TRBD2 matching over 7 bases. This CDR3 spans 18 amino acids. With V trimmed by 1 base and J by 7 bases, 16 bases remained unmatched. Per the germline V gene, CDR1 is SGHTA and CDR2 is FQGNSA. The CDR3 region is CASSLVSASGASGNEQFF. The DNA of the CDR3 is TGTGCCAGCAGCTTAGTATCCGCGAGCGGGGCTTCGGGGAATGAGCAGTTCTTC.

J is TRBJ2-7 and V is TRBV5-1; 8 nucleotides line up with TRBD1. The CDR3 sequence is 15 residues long. CDR1 SGHRS and CDR2 YFSETQ come from the germline V gene. V gave up 4 bases and J gave up 2 bases; unmatched junction bases: 8. Here the CDR3 DNA reads TGCGCCAGCAGCCGGGGGACAGGCCAAACCTACGAGCAGTACTTC. Its translation: CASSRGTGQTYEQYF.

The CDR3 reads CASSPGQGCYEQYF. CDR3 coding DNA: TGCGCCAGCAGCCCCGGGCAGGGTTGTTACGAGCAGTACTTC. The V and J genes are TRBV5-1 and TRBJ2-7, with a weak D call TRBD1 (5 bases). V gave up 4 bases and J gave up 4 bases, with 15 bases separating them. The CDR3 has 14 amino acids. Germline V CDR1 and CDR2: SGHRS, YFSETQ. Looking up the rest from reference TRBV5-1 and TRBJ2-7 gives the full variable domain: KAGVTQTPRYLIKTRGQQVTLSCSPISGHRSVSWYQQTPGQGLQFLFEYFSETQRNKGNFPGRFSGRQFSNSRSEMNVSTLELGDSALYLCASSPGQGCYEQYFGPGTRLTVT.

This clonotype has just a few counts. The chain is built from TRBV12-3 or TRBV12-4 and TRBJ1-2, with D unresolved. This CDR3 has 14 amino acids. The V and J ends lost 8 bases and 0 bases respectively, with 13 bases between them. The CDR3 nucleotides read TGTGCCAGCCGCCCCTTTTCAGCTAACTATGGCTACACCTTC. It specifies CASRPFSANYGYTF.

This clonotype was observed a few times. This chain links TRBV19 with TRBJ1-5; possibly TRBD1 for D (6 bases). The CDR3 has 15 residues. Looked up from germline, CDR1 is LNHDA and CDR2 is SQIVND (reference sequence). V lost 2 bases and J 3 bases, leaving 11 bases between the germline ends. The CDR3 sequence is CASSIWGQDNQPQHF. The CDR3 DNA reads as TGTGCCAGTAGTATATGGGGGCAGGACAATCAGCCCCAGCATTTT.

The chain is built from TRBV19 and TRBJ2-2; D is unresolved. This CDR3 comprises 13 residues. Trimming took 4 bases from V and 3 from J, leaving 6 bases between them. Germline CDR1 is LNHDA and CDR2 is SQIVND (reference sequence). The CDR3 region has the DNA TGTGCCAGTAGTAATCGAGACACCGGGGAGCTGTTTTTT. As protein: CASSNRDTGELFF.

J is TRBJ1-2 and V is TRBV5-1; D is perhaps TRBD1 (6 bases). V was trimmed by 3 bases and J by 3 bases, leaving 18 bases between them. Germline-derived CDR1 and CDR2 are SGHRS and YFSETQ. The CDR3 is 16 amino acids. CDR3 loop: CASSSPERDNDYGYTF. The DNA of the CDR3 is TGCGCCAGCAGCTCCCCTGAACGGGACAACGACTATGGCTACACCTTC.

The J gene is TRBJ1-1, the V gene TRBV19; 9 bases map to TRBD1. Germline V CDR1 and CDR2: LNHDA, SQIVND (reference sequence). CDR3 length: 15 amino acids. J gave up 7 bases and V 5 bases, and 11 bases lay outside the gene matches. The CDR3 region is CASSAPGQGLIEAFF. Written as DNA, the CDR3 is TGTGCCAGTAGTGCGCCGGGACAGGGTCTTATTGAAGCTTTCTTT.